The clone carrying this TCR beta chain has at least ten counts. This specimen belongs to a study of T-cell memory formation after mild COVID-19. The CDR3 consists of 14 residues. Trimming took 5 bases from V and 2 from J, leaving 9 bases between them. The germline gives CDR1 MNHEY, CDR2 SVGEGT. In TCRdb, the 5' RACE reads were re-called with MiXCR into one record per CDR3 protein. The sample records 550,000 to 700,000 distinct CDR3 sequences, around 16% being singletons. The gene calls are TRBV6-2 or TRBV6-3 and TRBJ2-2; possibly TRBD1 for D (5 bases). This receptor was identified in an adult woman who had mild COVID-19 (a few samples of this study predate the infection). Cell type and time point are not known. The sequenced sample consisted of PBMCs or a T cell subset sorted from them (not recorded which). The CDR3 DNA reads as TGTGCCAGCAGTGACCGGACAAACACCGGGGAGCTGTTTTTT. Its protein product is CASSDRTNTGELFF.